This TCR beta chain came from a study of Graves' ophthalmopathy and Graves' hyperthyroidism. Study-level information: Peripheral blood sampling preceded any treatment and occurred at initial diagnosis. Study results and caveats: A majority of expanded thyroid clonotypes exceeding 0.001 frequency were likewise present in blood.

Notes on this clonotype: Its specificity is unknown.

Ineligible for inclusion were patients with other autoimmune diseases, uncontrolled infections, pregnancy or lactation. Amplified TCR beta CDR3 regions were obtained using RNA transcripts as template. HTBI primers were employed in first-round RT-PCR, then a second-round multiplex PCR followed. TCRdb re-derived calls from the multiplex PCR reads in MiXCR, one entry per CDR3 protein. The data contain about 400,000 distinct CDR3 sequences, 15% of them singletons. This sequence was found in a woman in her late teens or twenties with stable Graves' hyperthyroidism. The sequencing input was peripheral blood.

CDR3 nucleotides: TGTGCCAGCAGCGTAGGGGATGGGGAGACCCAGTACTTC. Amino acid sequence: CASSVGDGETQYF. The gene calls are TRBV9 and TRBJ2-5, with unresolved D. This CDR3 contains 13 residues. Per the germline V gene, CDR1 is SGDLS and CDR2 is YYNGEE. The ends were cut back, 0 bases at V and 5 bases at J, with 8 bases in the middle.